Listed here are 22 T cell receptor beta chains from one sample, sequenced in a study of shared clonotypes between healthy human individuals. Clones were read by immunoSEQ multiplex PCR, and TCRdb kept only the in-frame ones, dropping some. The profile covers about 2.4 million clones, with over 85% appearing a single time and around 0.14% taken by the ten largest. The sample was naive CD4+ T cells sorted from blood. Subset defined: CD45RA+ positively selected. All receptors come from a young man in good health.

Worth noting for this clone: Other DNA sequences from this sample encode an identical CDR3 as well. The chain links TRBV18 to TRBJ2-2; D gene ambiguous. This CDR3 spans 12 amino acids. Trimming cost V 1 base and J 7 bases, with 4 bases left between them. Germline CDR1 reads KGHSH; CDR2 reads LQKENI. The DNA of the CDR3 is TGTGCCAGCTCACCACGGGGCGGGGAGCTGTTTTTT. It specifies CASSPRGGELFF.

The chain has TRBV30 and TRBJ2-5; 7 nucleotides agree with TRBD2. The end of the DNA fits TRBJ2-7 better, so the J call may be wrong. The CDR3 covers 11 residues. Germline V gene sequence: CDR1 GTSNPN, CDR2 SVGIG (reference sequence). CDR3: CAWAGDYEQYF. The DNA for the CDR3 is TGTGCCTGGGCGGGGGACTACGAGCAGTACTTC.

V and J are TRBV10-3 and TRBJ1-2; TRBD1 matches 7 bases. From germline, CDR1 is ENHRY and CDR2 SYGVKD. J gave up 2 bases and V 5 bases, and 5 bases lay outside the gene matches. The CDR3 loop spans 14 amino acids. The CDR3 protein is CAISNRGSNYGYTF. The CDR3 region has the DNA TGTGCCATCAGTAACAGGGGAAGCAACTATGGCTACACCTTC.

The gene calls are TRBV4-1 and TRBJ2-1; D ambiguous. V dropped 3 bases and J dropped 10 bases, with 13 bases sitting between them. The length of the CDR3 is 13 residues. CDR1 and CDR2 (germline): MGHRA, YSYEKL. In DNA, the CDR3 is TGCGCCAGCAGCCAGATACCAGGCCGGGAGCAGTTCTTC. Translated, it gives CASSQIPGREQFF.

The J gene is TRBJ1-4, the V gene TRBV18, with D unresolved. Per the germline V gene, CDR1 is KGHSH and CDR2 is LQKENI. Trimming shortened V by 5 bases and J by 0 bases, and 7 bases separated the two germline ends. This CDR3 is built from 14 residues. The CDR3 is CASSNTATNEKLFF. The CDR3 DNA reads TGTGCCAGCTCAAACACCGCAACTAATGAAAAACTGTTTTTT.

V usage is TRBV7-9 and J usage is TRBJ2-4, with TRBD2 identical over 16 bases. Germline V CDR1 and CDR2: SEHNR, FQNEAQ (reference sequence). Trimming took 6 bases from V and 0 from J; bases not matched to a gene: 8. CDR3 length: 19 residues. CDR3 nucleotide sequence: TGTGCCAGCAGTTCCCCCGGGACTAGCGGGGGGGAAGCCAAAAACATTCAGTACTTC. This translates into CASSSPGTSGGEAKNIQYF.

The chain carries TRBV19 and TRBJ2-7; weak D call: TRBD2 (6 bases). The CDR3 covers 13 residues. The germline V gene has CDR1 LNHDA and CDR2 SQIVND (reference sequence). Between the trimmed V and J ends, which lost 5 bases and 2 bases, there was a span of 10 bases. The CDR3 loop reads CASSRGSPYEQYF. Written as DNA, the CDR3 is TGTGCCAGTAGTCGGGGGTCACCCTACGAGCAGTACTTC. The whole variable domain, filled in from reference TRBV19 and TRBJ2-7, reads DGGITQSPKYLFRKEGQNVTLSCEQNLNHDAMYWYRQDPGQGLRLIYYSQIVNDFQKGDIAEGYSVSREKKESFPLTVTSAQKNPTAFYLCASSRGSPYEQYFGPGTRLTVT.

V gene TRBV18 combines with J gene TRBJ1-4; D unresolved. The CDR3 consists of 16 residues. V was clipped by 0 bases and J by 3 bases, with 11 bases between them. Germline CDR1 and CDR2: KGHSH and LQKENI. CDR3: CASSPPSTAANEKLFF. The CDR3 DNA sequence: TGTGCCAGCTCACCACCCTCTACCGCGGCTAATGAAAAACTGTTTTTT.

V usage is TRBV28 and J usage is TRBJ1-1, with TRBD1 identical over 7 bases. The V segment lost 1 base and the J segment 2 bases; nucleotides outside the gene matches: 22. CDR3 length equals 21 residues. Germline CDR1 MDHEN, CDR2 SYDVKM. The CDR3 nucleotides are TGTGCCAGCAGTTTATATGGGTCCTGGGACAGCGAAAGGAGGGGTAACACTGAAGCTTTCTTT. It specifies CASSLYGSWDSERRGNTEAFF. Using reference TRBV28 and TRBJ1-1 for the parts outside the CDR3, the full variable domain is DVKVTQSSRYLVKRTGEKVFLECVQDMDHENMFWYRQDPGLGLRLIYFSYDVKMKEKGDIPEGYSVSREKKERFSLILESASTNQTSMYLCASSLYGSWDSERRGNTEAFFGQGTRLTVV.

This chain's CDR3 is CASNWGQGVTGELFF. The CDR3 DNA follows: TGTGCCAGCAATTGGGGACAGGGAGTCACCGGGGAGCTGTTTTTT. The rearrangement uses TRBV6-5 and TRBJ2-2; 9 positions match TRBD1. Germline CDR1 reads MNHEY; CDR2 reads SVGAGI. The J segment lost 4 bases and the V segment lost 7 bases, leaving 7 bases of the junction unmatched. The CDR3 covers 15 residues.

The chain links TRBV5-4 to TRBJ1-2; possibly TRBD1 for D (5 bases). This CDR3 has 13 amino acids. Germline V gene lookup returns CDR1 SGHNT and CDR2 YYREEE (reference sequence). V lost 4 bases and J 9 bases, leaving 16 bases between the germline ends. The CDR3 region is CASSRGREDSYTF. CDR3 sequence (DNA): TGTGCCAGCAGCCGGGGCAGGGAGGACAGCTACACCTTC.

CDR3 DNA: TGTGCCAGTAGTCAAGAACGTGGGAGGGGTGTAAGCAATCAGCCCCAGCATTTT. This translates into CASSQERGRGVSNQPQHF. The V call is TRBV19, the J call TRBJ1-5; tentative D call: TRBD1 (5 bases). The V end was cut by 5 bases, the J end by 1 base, with 21 bases between. Germline V gene data show CDR1 as LNHDA and CDR2 as SQIVND (reference sequence). The CDR3 sequence is 18 residues long.

This clone was seen a single time. The CDR3 here is CASSVDPHPYNEQFF. The CDR3 DNA reads as TGTGCCAGCAGCGTAGACCCCCACCCTTACAATGAGCAGTTCTTC. V usage is TRBV9 and J usage is TRBJ2-1, with no clear D. The CDR3 is 15 residues long. Looked up from germline, CDR1 is SGDLS and CDR2 is YYNGEE. V shed 0 bases and J shed 4 bases, with 11 bases lying between them.

Comment on this clone: At the DNA level, this CDR3 is encoded by other sequences in the same sample as well. V is TRBV29-1 and J is TRBJ1-1, with D tentatively TRBD1 (5 bases). The germline V and J ends were trimmed by 3 bases and 1 base, with 9 bases remaining between them. This CDR3 contains 13 residues. Germline CDR1 and CDR2: SQVTM and ANQGSEA. CDR3 sequence: CSVEGRANTEAFF. CDR3 sequence (DNA): TGCAGCGTTGAGGGCAGGGCGAACACTGAAGCTTTCTTT.

On this clone itself: Within the sample, other DNA sequences also encode this same CDR3. The chain couples TRBV30 to TRBJ2-7; tentatively, D is TRBD1 (6 bases). V was clipped by 1 base and J by 7 bases, with 8 bases between them. The germline V gene has CDR1 GTSNPN and CDR2 SVGIG (reference sequence). This CDR3 is built from 11 residues. The CDR3 sequence is CAWSAQGEQYF. CDR3 DNA sequence: TGTGCCTGGAGTGCCCAGGGGGAGCAGTACTTC.

This clone was seen once. CDR3 in DNA: TGCGCCAGCAATGACGAACGCTCCCGTTCACCCCTCCACTTT. Protein: CASNDERSRSPLHF. This chain uses TRBV4-3 with TRBJ1-6; no reliable D call. The CDR3 has 14 amino acids. Trimming cost V 7 bases and J 9 bases, with 16 bases left between them. Per germline, CDR1 LGHNA and CDR2 YSLEER.

Only a few counts were recorded for this clone. The CDR3 sequence is CASRNKVAQYF. The CDR3 nucleotides are TGTGCCAGCAGAAATAAGGTCGCGCAGTATTTT. The chain couples TRBV7-8 to TRBJ2-3; D remains unclear. CDR1 and CDR2 (germline): SGHVS, FQNEAQ. This CDR3 has 11 residues. V lost 6 bases and J 10 bases, leaving 11 bases between the germline ends.

The V gene is TRBV27, the J gene TRBJ2-7; weak D call: TRBD2 (5 bases). Trimming stripped 8 bases from V and 7 bases from J, with 12 bases between. This CDR3 comprises 11 residues. Germline CDR1 and CDR2: MNHEY and SMNVEV (reference sequence). CDR3 bases: TGTGCCAGCGGCCGGCGGAGGGAGCAGTACTTC. This translates into CASGRRREQYF.

The J gene is TRBJ2-2, the V gene TRBV4-1; D may be TRBD2 (5 bases). The germline V gene has CDR1 MGHRA and CDR2 YSYEKL. There are 13 residues in the CDR3. Trimming took off 4 bases at V and 6 bases at J, with 9 bases between the two ends. The CDR3 loop is CASSPRRAGELFF. Here the CDR3 DNA reads TGCGCCAGCAGCCCCAGGCGGGCCGGGGAGCTGTTTTTT.

This chain links TRBV28 with TRBJ1-2; a possible D gene is TRBD1 (6 bases). V was shortened by 2 bases and J by 0 bases, with 13 bases between the two germline ends. CDR1 is MDHEN and CDR2 is SYDVKM in the germline V gene. The CDR3 consists of 16 residues. The CDR3 loop reads CASSLGTRQANYGYTF. The CDR3 coding sequence is TGTGCCAGCAGTTTAGGGACCCGACAGGCTAACTATGGCTACACCTTC.

The rearrangement joins TRBV5-4 to TRBJ2-5; tentative D call: TRBD2 (6 bases). CDR1 and CDR2 (germline): SGHNT, YYREEE (reference sequence). V dropped 7 bases and J dropped 5 bases, with 12 bases sitting between them. The CDR3 has 12 residues. CDR3 in DNA: TGTGCCAGCGGCGGAGGGGACGAGACCCAGTACTTC. Its translation: CASGGGDETQYF.

The rearrangement uses TRBV28 and TRBJ1-5; D remains unclear. This CDR3 contains 14 residues. Deletions cut 8 bases from V and 7 bases from J, with 18 bases between. CDR1 MDHEN and CDR2 SYDVKM come from the germline V gene. The chain's CDR3 is CASGGIGPWQPQHF. For the CDR3, the DNA is TGTGCCAGCGGAGGGATCGGGCCATGGCAGCCCCAGCATTTT.